This T cell receptor (beta chain) was sequenced in a study of shared clonotypes between healthy human individuals. Measured with immunoSEQ multiplex PCR; TCRdb has only the in-frame clones, and not every one. The repertoire has roughly 400,000 clones, 96% of them found once; the top ten carry approximately 0.3%. The receptor's source is a young man in good health. Sequencing was done on a sample of memory CD8+ T cells sorted from blood. Subset indicated: CD45RO+ cells pooled with CCR7-negative TemRA cells.

In DNA, the CDR3 is TGTGCCACCAGCGGCCGAGTAGCGGTTACCGGGGAGCTGTTTTTT. Protein product: CATSGRVAVTGELFF. V usage is TRBV15 and J usage is TRBJ2-2; maybe TRBD2 (6 bases). Trimming left V 5 bases short and J 5 bases short, with 15 bases between. CDR1 and CDR2 from the germline V gene are LNHNV and YYDKDF (reference sequence). CDR3 length equals 15 residues.